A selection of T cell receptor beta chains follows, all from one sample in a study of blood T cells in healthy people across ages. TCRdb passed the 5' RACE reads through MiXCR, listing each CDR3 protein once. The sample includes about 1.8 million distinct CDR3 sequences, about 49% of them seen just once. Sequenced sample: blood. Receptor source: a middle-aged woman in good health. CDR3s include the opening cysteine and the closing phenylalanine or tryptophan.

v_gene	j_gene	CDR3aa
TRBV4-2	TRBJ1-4	CASSQDVSLAEEKLFF
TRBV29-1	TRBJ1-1	CSVDPGDRGVIAEAFF
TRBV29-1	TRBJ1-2	CSVDRTNDYGYTF
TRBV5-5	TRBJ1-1	CASSPIVVGSEAFF
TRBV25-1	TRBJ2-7	CASRRLPPGRGSYEQYF
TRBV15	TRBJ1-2	CATSTGQDPFYGYTF
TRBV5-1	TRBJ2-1	CASSYQTSGGHAYNEQFF
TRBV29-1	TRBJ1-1	CSVRQPQTTEAFF
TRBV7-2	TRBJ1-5	CASRPTPSNQPQHF
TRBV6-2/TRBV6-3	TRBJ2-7	CASRKGTGSPYEQYF
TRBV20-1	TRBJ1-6	CSARGQKSPLHF
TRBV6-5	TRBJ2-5	CASSYVGADQETQYF
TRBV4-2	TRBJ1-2	CASSQPLGTNYGYTF
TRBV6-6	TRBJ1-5	CATFLGGTSNQPQHF
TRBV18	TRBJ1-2	CASSPSRVENGGYTF
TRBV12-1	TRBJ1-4	CASSSGPYEKLFF
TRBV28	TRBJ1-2	CASSLLRVNYGYTF
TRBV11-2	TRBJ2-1	CASSRSSGRAPYNEQFF
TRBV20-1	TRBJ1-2	CSARDNTYGYTF
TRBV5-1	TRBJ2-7	CASSETTYEQYF
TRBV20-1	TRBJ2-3	CSAPRDSLTDTQYF
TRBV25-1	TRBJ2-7	CASTGQGPYEQYF
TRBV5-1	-	CASSVTVPSYEQYF
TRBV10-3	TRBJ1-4	CAISDGTGGAGEKLFF
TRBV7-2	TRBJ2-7	CASSPTPTDLSYEQSF
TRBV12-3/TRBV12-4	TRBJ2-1	CASSKSGGLNNEQFF